This TCR beta chain was sequenced during a study of blood T cell repertoires in COVID-19 (dated by TCRdb to about 2020). As for the study more broadly: The collaborator samples originated in the United States, Italy and Spain and spanned the acute and convalescent phases of COVID-19. Subjects who had been exposed to COVID-19, were actively infected with it, or had recovered from it provided the deeply sampled blood TCRbeta repertoires that made up the dataset. Samples were obtained from the ongoing ImmuneRACE study (first 160 participants) and from 1,254 subjects provided by 6 global collaborators. Where available, HLA class I and class II types were obtained from metadata supplied by the sample provider rather than from assay-based typing. Nearly every sample came with metadata listing a de-identified subject ID, COVID-19 status, age in years and sex. The material from the prospective study consisted of cDNA or gDNA derived from T cells, B-cell-depleted T cells, or PBMCs. The repertoires were released in a freely available public database intended as a resource for research on the immune response to SARS-CoV-2. The study at large found these results: How much clinical and demographic metadata was included differed by source and by participant, and the metadata was provided uncurated.

Reading from cysteine to phenylalanine, the CDR3 counts 15 amino acids. Only CDR3 DNA remains: 45 bases, in frame from the first base. CDR1 is given as LNHDA and CDR2 as SQIVND, both from the germline V gene (reference sequence). V loses 3 bases at its end and J loses 4 bases; junction bases beyond the gene matches: 7. TCRbeta CDR3 regions were amplified from genomic DNA by means of the immunoSEQ Assay, a bias-controlled multiplex PCR. Concerning the study's data processing: The number of nucleated cells in each sample was estimated from the amplification of reference gene primers within the assay. To quantify the absolute abundance of each unique TCRbeta CDR3 rearrangement, sequence reads were collapsed and filtered. For each sample, productive Simpson clonality was calculated as the square root of Simpson's diversity index over productive rearrangements. Here the immuneACCESS table is served through TCRdb, limited to in-frame sequences with V and J called. Missing clones are a known gap in these copies; in checked studies unresolved V genes cover under half, and the rest lacks a known reason. That table is the source of V, J and clone size, and D and trimming were worked out from the DNA. Within this sample are 250,000 or so clones, with about 91% of them counted one time only. Of the sample, approximately 2.7% falls within the top ten clones.

Participants in the prospective study were aged about 18 to 95 years, lived in about two dozen United States geographic areas, and enrolled through a virtual design. To assign participants to cohorts, the prospective study relied on clinical history that participants themselves reported in a screening survey and a study questionnaire. Exposed participants had been in contact, within 2 weeks of entering the study, with a person who had a PCR-confirmed or clinician-diagnosed case of COVID-19. In the prospective study, mobile phlebotomists collected whole blood, serum and a nasopharyngeal or oropharyngeal swab from each participant. Participants in the prospective study had the option to provide additional blood draws and questionnaires over a roughly two-month period. Before DNA extraction, prospective study blood samples were shipped either frozen or at room temperature. Turning to this clone: Its antigen is not yet known. Base qualities were left out, and no much larger clone turns up one base away.

This sequence was found in a man aged 35 to 55 who had been exposed to COVID-19. The chain is encoded by TRBV19 joined to TRBJ2-3, with 7 middle bases fitting TRBD2. The source material was PBMCs or T cells enriched from blood (not recorded which). For the CDR3, the sequence is CASSMGTNSPDTQYF. The nucleotides read TGTGCCAGTAGTATGGGGACTAACTCCCCAGATACGCAGTATTTT.